This TCR beta chain was recorded in a study of blood T cells in healthy people across ages (dated by TCRdb to the mid-2010s). About the full investigation: In model experiments, template switching captured about one uniquely barcoded TCR beta cDNA molecule for every two T cells. To avoid experimental bias, donors of different ages were randomly spread across the sequencing lanes. Age-related changes in TCR beta repertoire diversity were measured in the study by deep sequencing normalized with unique cDNA molecular identifiers. Donors were grouped into four age groups: young (average roughly 16 years), middle-aged (about 40), aged (around 60) and long-lived (about 82). Two additional independent replicas of 1 million unique cDNA reads from the same blood draw were analyzed for two donors (one aged 18 to 30 and one aged 80 or older). Points the paper makes about the study in general: As age increased, observed TCR beta diversity per million T cells dropped in a roughly linear way, and a significant reduction was already evident by age approximately 40. Conclusive comparison of naive and antigen-experienced compartments was prevented by the profiling of bulk unsorted PBMCs. Because donor CMV infection status was unknown, age-related changes in expanded clonotypes were potentially confounded. Estimates of total diversity based on one million sequenced T cells were considered lower bounds and underestimates. Compared with the aged group, the long-lived group had more naive CD4+ T cells, fewer expanded clones and increased TCR diversity, suggesting age selection. Observed TCR beta diversity correlated strongly with the percentage of naive T cells measured by flow cytometry.

To note about this clonotype: Its antigen is unknown. Per-base quality was not reported, and no clone a single base away is much larger than it.

Receptor amplification or capture employed 5' RACE. TCRdb names Illumina HiSeq 2500 as the instrument used. A second PCR of roughly 6 to 12 cycles was performed with a sample-barcoded 5' primer and a J-beta primer mix. A template-switch 5' adaptor carrying 12 random nucleotides introduced a unique molecular identifier onto each TCR beta cDNA molecule. Each sample yielded at least 2.5 million CDR3-containing paired-end reads. The Mint cDNA synthesis kit, primed by a TRBC-specific oligonucleotide, was used to synthesize first-strand cDNA from all RNA. All cDNA was treated with uracil-DNA glycosylase and then went through a first 18-cycle PCR with the universal primers M1SS and BC2_uni_R. As for the authors' bioinformatics: Normalization of each sample was performed by random selection of 1 million high-quality reads, each carrying a distinct molecular identifier. Reads with shared molecular identifiers were discarded instead of being binned into consensus sequences. MiTCR, run with a Q25 quality threshold and the strictest error-elimination algorithm, handled CDR3 identification, clonotype clustering and error correction. A nonparametric unseen species model with Euler transformation was used to estimate a lower bound on total TCR beta diversity. TCRdb cleaned the public reads at Q25 with fastp, built clones with MiXCR and kept in-frame beta chains. Rows with one shared CDR3 protein collapse into an entry with the most common genes and DNA. The V and J calls, along with clone size, are taken from TCRdb and not from the paper's own processing. Counted in this sample were 1.5 million to 2 million distinct CDR3 sequences; 49% of them appeared once. The ten largest clones take up over 2% of the sample.

Systemically healthy Caucasian individuals from Russia, some 40 in total and aged roughly 6 to 95 years, were included as donors. Ten milliliters of peripheral blood were drawn from each donor into EDTA-treated Vacutainer tubes. Ficoll-Paque density-gradient centrifugation was used to isolate PBMCs, with at least 7 million per sample. Total RNA was extracted from PBMCs with Trizol reagent, with at least 6 micrograms obtained per sample. The percentages of naive CD45RAhigh/CD27high T cells were determined by flow cytometry on a PBMC aliquot from every donor. Looking up the germline V gene yields CDR1 LGHNT and CDR2 FRNRAP. Measured from the cysteine to the phenylalanine, the CDR3 is 16 residues long. The kept DNA is CDR3 alone, 48 bases in frame from the first base. The germline ends are 16 bases apart after V is trimmed by 1 base and J by 5 bases.

Material: blood. This receptor was taken from a woman aged 40 to 50 in good health. Recombination joined TRBV12-5 with TRBJ2-3; a confident D gene designation cannot be given. Here is the DNA: TGTGCTAGTGGTTTGGGCGCGGCCGGAGAAATAGATACGCAGTATTTT. It encodes CASGLGAAGEIDTQYF.